A single sample gave rise to the 11 T cell receptor beta chains below, sequenced in a study of cytomegalovirus exposure and HLA in healthy donors. A multiplex PCR was run with 60 Vbeta primers and 13 Jbeta primers. The data were produced by immunoSEQ multiplex PCR, yet TCRdb's version contains in-frame clones alone and is incomplete. Seen here are about 200,000 clones, roughly 83% observed once, and the top ten hold over 1.1%. Sequenced material: PBMCs. The origin of the receptors is a girl aged 10 to 17 in good health and CMV-seronegative.

The chain joins TRBV19 to TRBJ2-4; possible D gene TRBD1, 5 bases. Germline lookup yields CDR1 LNHDA and CDR2 SQIVND (reference sequence). CDR3 length: 15 amino acids. Trimming shortened V by 5 bases and J by 3 bases, and 14 bases separated the two germline ends. In DNA, the CDR3 is TGTGCCAGTAGTTCGCCAGGGTTGGGCAAAAACATTCAGTACTTC. This sequence encodes CASSSPGLGKNIQYF.

DNA for the CDR3: TGTGCCAGCGTAAGCGGGAACCCCTACGAGCAGTACTTC. Translating gives CASVSGNPYEQYF. V is TRBV6-6 and J is TRBJ2-7; TRBD2 agrees at 7 bases. The V gene's germline CDR1 is MNHNY and CDR2 SVGAGI (reference sequence). The CDR3 has 13 amino acids. Trimming took 8 bases from V and 2 from J; bases not matched to a gene: 6.

The chain joins TRBV30 to TRBJ1-3; D is ambiguous. Between the trimmed V and J ends, which lost 3 bases and 2 bases, there was a span of 11 bases. The germline V gene has CDR1 GTSNPN and CDR2 SVGIG (reference sequence). The CDR3 runs 14 residues. The CDR3 protein is CAWSWPFPGNTIYF. CDR3 sequence (DNA): TGTGCCTGGAGCTGGCCATTCCCTGGAAACACCATATATTTT.

The rearrangement links TRBV7-8 to TRBJ1-2; D perhaps matches TRBD1 (5 bases). Germline assignment: CDR1 SGHVS and CDR2 FQNEAQ. With 4 bases removed from V and 5 bases from J, the gap between germline ends came to 14 bases. The CDR3 spans 14 residues. The CDR3 DNA reads as TGTGCCAGCAGCTCTATATCGGGGGGATATGGCTACACCTTC. Amino acid sequence: CASSSISGGYGYTF.

The chain couples TRBV6-5 to TRBJ1-5; 7 nucleotides align to TRBD1. CDR1 is MNHEY, CDR2 SVGAGI, per germline. V dropped 2 bases and J dropped 3; count of bases not matched to a gene: 7. This CDR3 is built from 16 residues. Here the CDR3 reads CASSYTGQGDNQPQHF. The CDR3 coding sequence is TGTGCCAGCAGTTACACAGGGCAGGGGGACAATCAGCCCCAGCATTTT.

V and J are TRBV19 and TRBJ2-7; 10 bases align to TRBD1. With 7 bases clipped from V and 6 bases from J, the junction kept 9 bases outside the gene matches. This CDR3 contains 14 residues. Germline V gene data show CDR1 as LNHDA and CDR2 as SQIVND (reference sequence). CDR3 DNA: TGTGCCAGTACCCAGACAGGGGGCTCGGGCGAGCAGTACTTC. As protein: CASTQTGGSGEQYF. Drawing the rest from reference TRBV19 and TRBJ2-7, the complete variable domain is DGGITQSPKYLFRKEGQNVTLSCEQNLNHDAMYWYRQDPGQGLRLIYYSQIVNDFQKGDIAEGYSVSREKKESFPLTVTSAQKNPTAFYLCASTQTGGSGEQYFGPGTRLTVT.

V gene TRBV9 combines with J gene TRBJ2-5, with D unclear. Germline loops: CDR1 SGDLS, CDR2 YYNGEE. The CDR3 extends over 17 amino acids. V lost 1 base and J lost 4, with 20 bases in between. CDR3 sequence reads: CASSVFERFESRETQYF. As DNA, the CDR3 is TGTGCCAGCAGCGTATTTGAGCGTTTCGAGTCCAGAGAGACCCAGTACTTC.

The chain links TRBV7-9 to TRBJ2-1, with D possibly matching TRBD1 (6 bases). The V end lost 5 bases, the J end lost 10 bases, and 24 bases lay between the germline ends. This CDR3 is 16 amino acids long. Germline assignment: CDR1 SEHNR and CDR2 FQNEAQ (reference sequence). The DNA for the CDR3 is TGTGCCAGCAGCCACCAGGGGTATACAGCGTTGAACGAGCAGTTCTTC. Translation gives CASSHQGYTALNEQFF.

The rearrangement links TRBV6-5 to TRBJ2-7, with D possibly matching TRBD2 (6 bases). Germline CDR1 reads MNHEY; CDR2 reads SVGAGI. The CDR3 has 15 amino acids. V lost 2 bases, J lost 4 bases, and 15 bases lay in between. In nucleotides, the CDR3 is TGTGCCAGCAGTTACAATGCGGGGCGCAGATACGAGCAGTACTTC. Protein: CASSYNAGRRYEQYF.

This chain connects TRBV9 to TRBJ2-2; no firm D call. The CDR3 spans 12 residues. Per the germline V gene, CDR1 is SGDLS and CDR2 is YYNGEE. The V gene lost 3 bases and the J gene lost 5 bases, with 5 bases spanning the gap. In nucleotides, the CDR3 is TGTGCCAGCAGCGCCGTAACCGGGGAGCTGTTTTTT. Translation gives CASSAVTGELFF.

The V gene is TRBV30, the J gene TRBJ2-5; 13 bases agree with TRBD2. J was trimmed by 5 bases and V by 4 bases; bases with no gene match: 4. The CDR3 contains 14 residues. Looked up from germline, CDR1 is GTSNPN and CDR2 is SVGIG (reference sequence). CDR3 amino acids: CAWTQGLAGETQYF. DNA of the CDR3: TGTGCCTGGACCCAGGGACTAGCGGGGGAGACCCAGTACTTC.